Following are 20 T cell receptor beta chains from one sample sequenced in a study of OX40 agonist ivuxolimab in advanced cancers. Using immunoSEQ multiplex PCR, the repertoire was profiled, and TCRdb retains in-frame clones only, with some absent. The sample contains tens of thousands of clones, 88% of which appear only once. The source material was CD4+ or CD8+ T cells sorted from blood, sampled in a trial of the OX40 agonist ivuxolimab. The receptors stem from an adult with an advanced solid tumor such as melanoma, head and neck, liver or kidney cancer.

Of note for this clone: The same CDR3 can be traced to other DNA sequences in this sample. V is TRBV5-1 and J is TRBJ2-7, with 11 bases matching TRBD2. This CDR3 comprises 14 residues. V shed 4 bases, J shed 3 bases, and the junction held 3 bases outside the gene matches. In germline, CDR1 is SGHRS, CDR2 YFSETQ. The CDR3 sequence is CASSLGTSGYEQYF. CDR3 DNA sequence: TGCGCCAGCAGCCTTGGGACTAGCGGCTACGAGCAGTACTTC.

The rearrangement joins TRBV30 to TRBJ1-5; weak D call: TRBD1 (5 bases). The CDR3 spans 13 residues. Trimming pared 2 bases from V and 6 bases from J, leaving 11 bases between. The germline gives CDR1 GTSNPN, CDR2 SVGIG (reference sequence). Written as DNA, the CDR3 is TGTGCCTGGAGTCCGACGGGGGTTCAGCCCCAGCATTTT. It codes for CAWSPTGVQPQHF.

This clone was picked up one time. The chain carries TRBV29-1 and TRBJ2-6, with TRBD2 matching 7 bases. Germline values: CDR1 SQVTM, CDR2 ANQGSEA. The CDR3 sequence is 12 residues long. The CDR3 DNA reads TGCGGGGGGGTCTCTGGGGCCAACGTCCTGACTTTC. The encoded protein is CGGVSGANVLTF. Based on the CDR3 plus reference TRBV29-1 and TRBJ2-6, the full variable domain is SAVISQKPSRDICQRGTSLTIQCQVDSQVTMMFWYRQQPGQSLTLIATANQGSEATYESGFVIDKFPISRPNLTFSTLTVSNMSPEDSSIYLCGGVSGANVLTFGAGSRLTVL.

This chain links TRBV7-2 with TRBJ2-1; weak D call: TRBD2 (5 bases). The CDR3 loop spans 14 amino acids. V gave up 7 bases and J gave up 4 bases, with 14 bases separating them. The germline CDR1 and CDR2 sequences are SGHTA and FQGNSA. The CDR3 loop is CASTPDSGYNEQFF. The CDR3 coding sequence is TGTGCCAGCACCCCGGATTCGGGGTACAATGAGCAGTTCTTC.

This clone showed up just once. V is TRBV5-8 and J is TRBJ1-5; perhaps TRBD1 as D (6 bases). V dropped 0 bases and J dropped 3 bases, with 13 bases sitting between them. The CDR3 contains 16 residues. Germline CDR1 SGHTS, CDR2 YDEGEE. The CDR3 spells CASSLEQGRNNQPQHF. The CDR3 nucleotides are TGTGCCAGCAGCTTGGAACAGGGCAGGAACAATCAGCCCCAGCATTTT.

The chain has TRBV7-3 and TRBJ2-1; D may correspond to TRBD1 or TRBD2 (5 bases each). This CDR3 spans 14 amino acids. The germline V gene encodes CDR1 SGHTA and CDR2 FQGTGA. Trimming cost V 3 bases and J 6 bases, with 12 bases left between them. The CDR3 spells CASSFDARGNEQFF. The CDR3, as DNA: TGTGCCAGCAGCTTTGACGCGAGGGGCAATGAGCAGTTCTTC.

This chain links TRBV18 with TRBJ2-2; TRBD1 matches 8 bases. CDR3 length equals 16 residues. Germline CDR1 KGHSH, CDR2 LQKENI. V shed 2 bases, J shed 1 base, and the junction held 3 bases outside the gene matches. This CDR3 reads CASSPGQGGNTGELFF. As DNA, the CDR3 is TGTGCCAGCTCACCAGGACAGGGAGGGAACACCGGGGAGCTGTTTTTT.

This clone was seen just once. The V and J genes are TRBV5-4 and TRBJ1-1; D gene unclear. Germline V lookup: CDR1 SGHNT, CDR2 YYREEE (reference sequence). With 0 bases removed from V and 8 bases from J, the gap between germline ends came to 8 bases. The CDR3 sequence is 12 residues long. The CDR3 DNA reads TGTGCCAGCAGCTTGGTCATGGGGGAAGCTTTCTTT. This codes for CASSLVMGEAFF.

The chain has TRBV4-1 and TRBJ2-7; 8 bases are shared with TRBD1. With V trimmed by 0 bases and J by 8 bases, 12 bases remained unmatched. The CDR3 has 16 amino acids. Germline loops: CDR1 MGHRA, CDR2 YSYEKL. CDR3 in DNA: TGCGCCAGCAGCCAAGAGGCAGGGACAGGACCCGGCCAGCAGTACTTC. Encoded protein: CASSQEAGTGPGQQYF.

The chain carries TRBV28 and TRBJ1-1, with D unclear. Trimming took off 7 bases at V and 8 bases at J, with 11 bases between the two ends. CDR1 and CDR2 (germline): MDHEN, SYDVKM. The CDR3 covers 11 residues. The CDR3 DNA follows: TGTGCCAGCACCAGTATTCGGGAAGCTTTCTTT. This translates into CASTSIREAFF.

J is TRBJ2-5 and V is TRBV5-4; no definite D call. CDR1 and CDR2 from the germline V gene are SGHNT and YYREEE (reference sequence). With 2 bases removed from V and 0 bases from J, the gap between germline ends came to 8 bases. The CDR3 has 14 residues. The CDR3 reads CASSFQKNQETQYF. The DNA of the CDR3 is TGTGCCAGCAGCTTTCAGAAAAACCAAGAGACCCAGTACTTC.

V and J are TRBV5-1 and TRBJ1-4, with D uncertain. The ends were cut back, 3 bases at V and 5 bases at J, with 14 bases in the middle. Looked up from germline, CDR1 is SGHRS and CDR2 is YFSETQ. The CDR3 length is 15 residues. The CDR3 loop is CASSYLAGGNEKLFF. The CDR3 bases are TGCGCCAGCAGCTACCTGGCGGGAGGGAATGAAAAACTGTTTTTT. The full variable domain, with the rest looked up from reference TRBV5-1 and TRBJ1-4, is KAGVTQTPRYLIKTRGQQVTLSCSPISGHRSVSWYQQTPGQGLQFLFEYFSETQRNKGNFPGRFSGRQFSNSRSEMNVSTLELGDSALYLCASSYLAGGNEKLFFGSGTQLSVL.

The chain joins TRBV7-2 to TRBJ2-5; no firm D call. CDR1 and CDR2 (germline): SGHTA, FQGNSA. Trimming stripped 4 bases from V and 1 base from J, with 4 bases between. This CDR3 has 12 amino acids. The CDR3 DNA reads as TGTGCCAGCAGCTCCTCCCAAGAGACCCAGTACTTC. Amino acid sequence: CASSSSQETQYF.

The genes are TRBV28 and TRBJ1-5, with 8 bases fitting TRBD1. Germline CDR1 and CDR2: MDHEN and SYDVKM. This CDR3 has 17 residues. V trimming: 4 bases; J trimming: 2 bases; junction bases outside the gene matches: 10. The CDR3 loop reads CASSWTGWGSGNQPQHF. DNA for the CDR3: TGTGCCAGCAGTTGGACAGGGTGGGGTTCGGGCAATCAGCCCCAGCATTTT.

The gene calls are TRBV9 and TRBJ1-2, with 8 nucleotides matching TRBD1. The CDR3 extends over 15 amino acids. Germline V gene sequence: CDR1 SGDLS, CDR2 YYNGEE. Unmatched junction bases numbered 7, after V lost 0 bases and J lost 6 bases. This CDR3 reads CASSVVGRGLHGYTF. CDR3 coding DNA: TGTGCCAGCAGCGTAGTAGGCAGGGGGCTCCATGGCTACACCTTC.

The J gene is TRBJ2-5, the V gene TRBV28, with D perhaps given as TRBD1 or TRBD2 (5 bases each). The V end lost 3 bases, the J end lost 1 base, and 12 bases lay between the germline ends. The CDR3 runs to 15 residues. Germline values: CDR1 MDHEN, CDR2 SYDVKM. As DNA, the CDR3 is TGTGCCAGCAGTTTTCTAGCTGGGACCCAAGAGACCCAGTACTTC. It yields the protein CASSFLAGTQETQYF.

This chain uses TRBV15 with TRBJ1-3; tentatively, D is TRBD1 (6 bases). CDR1 is LNHNV and CDR2 is YYDKDF in the germline V gene (reference sequence). The CDR3 loop spans 16 amino acids. Trimming pared 3 bases from V and 0 bases from J, leaving 12 bases between. CDR3 coding DNA: TGTGCCACCAGCAGGGAAACCAGGGGCTCTGGAAACACCATATATTTT. Its protein product is CATSRETRGSGNTIYF.

The chain employs TRBV7-9 and TRBJ2-3; unclear D gene. Germline assignment: CDR1 SEHNR and CDR2 FQNEAQ (reference sequence). V was shortened by 7 bases and J by 4 bases, with 18 bases between the two germline ends. The CDR3 has 15 amino acids. CDR3 bases: TGTGCCAGCAATAAGGATTCAGTGGTCGCAGATACGCAGTATTTT. Residues: CASNKDSVVADTQYF. The variable domain in full, completed from reference TRBV7-9 and TRBJ2-3, reads DTGVSQNPRHKITKRGQNVTFRCDPISEHNRLYWYRQTLGQGPEFLTYFQNEAQLEKSRLLSDRFSAERPKGSFSTLEIQRTEQGDSAMYLCASNKDSVVADTQYFGPGTRLTVL.

The chain carries TRBV28 and TRBJ2-7; D possibly corresponds to TRBD1 (5 bases). This CDR3 is 12 amino acids long. Looked up from germline, CDR1 is MDHEN and CDR2 is SYDVKM. V was cut by 3 bases and J by 6 bases, with 9 bases left in between. In nucleotides, the CDR3 is TGTGCCAGCAGTTTTAGGGGCTTCGAGCAGTACTTC. This gives the protein CASSFRGFEQYF.

The J gene is TRBJ1-3, the V gene TRBV9, with D possibly being TRBD1 (6 bases). CDR3 length: 18 residues. Germline lookup yields CDR1 SGDLS and CDR2 YYNGEE. Trimming removed 2 bases at V and 0 bases at J, with 18 bases between. The CDR3 DNA sequence: TGTGCCAGCAGCGTCAAGGGGGGACACCTAGACTCTGGAAACACCATATATTTT. This codes for CASSVKGGHLDSGNTIYF.